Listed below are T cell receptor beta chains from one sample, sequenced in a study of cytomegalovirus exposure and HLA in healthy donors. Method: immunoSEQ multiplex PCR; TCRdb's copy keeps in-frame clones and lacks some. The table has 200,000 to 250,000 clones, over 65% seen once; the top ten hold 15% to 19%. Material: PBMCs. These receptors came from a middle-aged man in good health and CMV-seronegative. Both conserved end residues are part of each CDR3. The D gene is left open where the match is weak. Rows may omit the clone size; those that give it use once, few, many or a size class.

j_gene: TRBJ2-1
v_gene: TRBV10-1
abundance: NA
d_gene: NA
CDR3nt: TGCGCCAGCAGTGGCGGCAGCTCCTACAATGAGCAGTTCTTC
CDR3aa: CASSGGSSYNEQFF

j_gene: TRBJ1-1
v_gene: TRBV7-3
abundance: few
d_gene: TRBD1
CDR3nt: TGTGCCAGCAGTAAGATGCAGGGGGCACAGATGAACACTGAAGCTTTCTTT
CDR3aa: CASSKMQGAQMNTEAFF

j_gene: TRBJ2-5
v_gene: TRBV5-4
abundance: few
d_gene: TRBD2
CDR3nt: TGTGCCAGCAACGAGGGACTAGCGGGAGCTCCCCAAGAGACCCAGTACTTC
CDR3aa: CASNEGLAGAPQETQYF

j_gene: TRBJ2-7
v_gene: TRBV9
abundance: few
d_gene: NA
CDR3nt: TGTGCCAGCAGCTCCCTCGGAGCGAATCTCTACGAGCAGTACTTC
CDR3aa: CASSSLGANLYEQYF

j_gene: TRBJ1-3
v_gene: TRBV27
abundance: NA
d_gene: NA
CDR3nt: TGTGCCAGCAGTCCCCGAGGTGGAAACACCATATATTTT
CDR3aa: CASSPRGGNTIYF

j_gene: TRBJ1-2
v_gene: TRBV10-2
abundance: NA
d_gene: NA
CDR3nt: TGCGCCAGCAGCCAAGCAGTCGGGTATGGCTACACCTTC
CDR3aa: CASSQAVGYGYTF

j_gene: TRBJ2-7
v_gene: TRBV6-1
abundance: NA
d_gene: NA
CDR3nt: TGTGCCAGCAGTGCAGAGGCTACCTACGAGCAGTACTTC
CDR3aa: CASSAEATYEQYF

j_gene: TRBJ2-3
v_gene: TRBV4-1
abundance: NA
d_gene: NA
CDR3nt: TGCGCCAGCAGCCAAGATCCGGATCGTTGGGGGGTAACAGATACGCAGTATTTT
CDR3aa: CASSQDPDRWGVTDTQYF

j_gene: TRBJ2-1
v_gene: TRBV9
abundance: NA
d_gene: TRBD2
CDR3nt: TGTGCCAGCAGCGTAGCCGGGAGGGCCCACAATGAGCAGTTCTTC
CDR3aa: CASSVAGRAHNEQFF

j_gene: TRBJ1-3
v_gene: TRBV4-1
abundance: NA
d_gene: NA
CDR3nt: TGCGCCAGCAGCCAAGGACTCACCGGGACTGGAAACACCATATATTTT
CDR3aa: CASSQGLTGTGNTIYF

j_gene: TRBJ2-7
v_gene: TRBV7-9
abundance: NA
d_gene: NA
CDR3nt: TGTGCCAGCAGCTTAGCAGGGCGCAGGGCCTACGAGCAGTACTTC
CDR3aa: CASSLAGRRAYEQYF

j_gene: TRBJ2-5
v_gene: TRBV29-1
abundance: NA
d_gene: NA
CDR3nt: TGCAGCGTTGGAGAAGAGACCCAGTACTTC
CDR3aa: CSVGEETQYF

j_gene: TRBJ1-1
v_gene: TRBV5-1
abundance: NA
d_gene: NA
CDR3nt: TGCGCCAGCAGCTATGGCCGGGGGGGGAACACTGAAGCTTTCTTT
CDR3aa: CASSYGRGGNTEAFF

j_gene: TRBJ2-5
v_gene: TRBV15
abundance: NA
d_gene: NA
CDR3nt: TGTGCCACCAGCAGGAAGCGGGCTGAGACCCAGTACTTC
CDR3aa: CATSRKRAETQYF

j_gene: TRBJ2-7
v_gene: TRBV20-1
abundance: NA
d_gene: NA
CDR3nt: TGCAGCGTGACATCAACCTACGAGCAGTACTTC
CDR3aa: CSVTSTYEQYF

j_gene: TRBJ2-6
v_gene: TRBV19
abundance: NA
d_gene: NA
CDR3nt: TGTGCCACAAGACTCTCTGGGGCCAACGTCCTGACTTTC
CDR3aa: CATRLSGANVLTF

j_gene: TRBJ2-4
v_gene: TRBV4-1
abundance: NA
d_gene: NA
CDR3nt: TGCGCCAGCAGCCAAGTTCTGGGGCAGGCACCTGCCAAAAACATTCAGTACTTC
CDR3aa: CASSQVLGQAPAKNIQYF

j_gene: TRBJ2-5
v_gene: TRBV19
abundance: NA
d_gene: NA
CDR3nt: TGTGCCAGTAGTATAGGAGGAGGGGAGACCCAGTACTTC
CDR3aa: CASSIGGGETQYF

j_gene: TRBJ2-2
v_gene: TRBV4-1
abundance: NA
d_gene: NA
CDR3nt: TGCGCCAGCAGCCAAGCGGCAAGCGTGAACACCGGGGAGCTGTTTTTT
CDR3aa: CASSQAASVNTGELFF

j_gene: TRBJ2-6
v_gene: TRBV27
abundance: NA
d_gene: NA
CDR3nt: TGTGCCAGCACCCCCGCGGCCCCAAATGCCGTCCTGACTTTC
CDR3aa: CASTPAAPNAVLTF

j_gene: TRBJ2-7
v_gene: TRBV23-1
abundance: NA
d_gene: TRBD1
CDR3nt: TGCGCCAGCAGGCCCGGGACAGGGGGTCTGAGACGAAGGGTCTACGAGCAGTACTTC
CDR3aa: CASRPGTGGLRRRVYEQYF

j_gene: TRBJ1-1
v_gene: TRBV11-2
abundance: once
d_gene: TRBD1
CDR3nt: TGTGCCAGCAGCTTAGTTTTGGACAGGGCCACTGAAGCTTTCTTT
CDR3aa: CASSLVLDRATEAFF

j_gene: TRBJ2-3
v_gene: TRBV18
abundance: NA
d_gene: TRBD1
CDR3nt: TGTGCCAGCTCCCCGACAGGGGGCCAAGATACGCAGTATTTT
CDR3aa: CASSPTGGQDTQYF

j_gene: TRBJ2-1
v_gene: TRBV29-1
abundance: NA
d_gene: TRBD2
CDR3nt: TGCAGCGTTGAAGGGGTGGCTAGCGGGAGGGGGTCCTACAATGAGCAGTTCTTC
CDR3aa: CSVEGVASGRGSYNEQFF

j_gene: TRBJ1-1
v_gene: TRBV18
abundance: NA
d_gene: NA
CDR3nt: TGTGCCAGCTCACCATTTGGTCGGTTGAACACTGAAGCTTTCTTT
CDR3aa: CASSPFGRLNTEAFF

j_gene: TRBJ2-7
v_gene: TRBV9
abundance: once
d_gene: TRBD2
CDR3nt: TGTGCCAGCAGCGTAGCTAGCGGGAGTAACTACGAGCAGTACTTC
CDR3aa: CASSVASGSNYEQYF

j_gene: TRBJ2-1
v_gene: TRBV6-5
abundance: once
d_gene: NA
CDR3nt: TGTGCCAGCAGTCCCGGACACTACCGTGCAAATGAGCAGTTCTTC
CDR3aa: CASSPGHYRANEQFF

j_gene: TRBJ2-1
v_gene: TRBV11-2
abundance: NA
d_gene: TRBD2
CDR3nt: TGTGCCAGCAGCGAGCGGACTAGTAACAATGAGCAGTTCTTC
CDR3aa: CASSERTSNNEQFF

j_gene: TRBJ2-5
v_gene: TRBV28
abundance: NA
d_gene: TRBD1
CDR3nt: TGTGCCAGCAGTTCGGGACAGGGCCAAGAGACCCAGTACTTC
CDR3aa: CASSSGQGQETQYF

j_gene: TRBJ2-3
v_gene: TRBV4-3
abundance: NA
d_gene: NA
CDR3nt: TGCGCCAGCAGCCAACTCCGGGAGCCCACAGATACGCAGTATTTT
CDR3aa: CASSQLREPTDTQYF

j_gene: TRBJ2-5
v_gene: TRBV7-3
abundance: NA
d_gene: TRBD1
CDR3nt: TGTGCCAGCAGCTCGACAGGGTCGGAGACCCAGTACTTC
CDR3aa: CASSSTGSETQYF

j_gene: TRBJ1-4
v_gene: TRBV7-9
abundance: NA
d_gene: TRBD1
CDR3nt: TGTGCCAGCAGCCTGGGACAGGGTTTCACTAATGAAAAACTGTTTTTT
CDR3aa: CASSLGQGFTNEKLFF

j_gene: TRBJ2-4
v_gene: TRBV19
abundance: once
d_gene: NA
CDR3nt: TGTGCCAGTAGTATTGGTGTAGTCGCCAAAAACATTCAGTACTTC
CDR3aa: CASSIGVVAKNIQYF

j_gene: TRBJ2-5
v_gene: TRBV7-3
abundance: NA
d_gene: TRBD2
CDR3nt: TGTGCCAGCAGCTTCGGCGGGGGGGCCCTAGAGACCCAGTACTTC
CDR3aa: CASSFGGGALETQYF

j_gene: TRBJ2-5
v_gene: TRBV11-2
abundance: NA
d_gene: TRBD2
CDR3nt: TGTGCCAGCAGCTTCAGGGGCGGGAGGGCCCTCGAGACCCAGTACTTC
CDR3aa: CASSFRGGRALETQYF

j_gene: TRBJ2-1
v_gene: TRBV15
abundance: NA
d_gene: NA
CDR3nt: TGTGCCACTAACCCCGACTCATACAATGAGCAGTTCTTC
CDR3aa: CATNPDSYNEQFF

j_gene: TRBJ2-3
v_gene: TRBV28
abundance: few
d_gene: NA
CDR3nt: TGTGCCAGCAGAAGCGCGGATACGCAGTATTTT
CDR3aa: CASRSADTQYF